This T cell receptor beta chain was obtained from a study of T cells in Graves' hyperthyroidism and ophthalmopathy. Study-level results: A median 6.5 months before onset, the model predicted ophthalmopathy. Appearing also in blood were most of the thyroid clonotypes expanded above 0.001.

Template material for amplifying TCR beta CDR3 regions consisted of RNA transcripts. TCR CDR3 regions were first amplified by RT-PCR with HTBI primers. TCRdb re-called the multiplex PCR reads through MiXCR, storing one row per CDR3 protein. Of roughly 660,000 distinct CDR3 sequences in the sample, 17% were seen once. A lack of ophthalmopathy progression within 18 months defined stable Graves' hyperthyroidism. The V gene end was trimmed by 6 bases and the J gene end by 7 bases; junction bases not matched to a gene: 12. The CDR3 is made up of 15 amino acids. Per germline, CDR1 MNHNS and CDR2 SASEGT. This clonotype came up many times. What it binds is unknown.

This chain connects TRBV6-1 to TRBJ1-2, with 9 bases identical to TRBD1. Sequencing was done on a sample of blood. This receptor was obtained from a man in his forties or fifties with Graves' hyperthyroidism. This CDR3 is CASSGQTGGVVGYTF. CDR3 DNA sequence: TGTGCCAGCAGCGGACAAACAGGGGGCGTTGTTGGCTACACCTTC.